The present T cell receptor beta chain was sequenced within a study of Ad26.COV2.S vaccination and SARS-CoV-2 variants. Study details: In the study, Ad26.COV2.S was injected intramuscularly once, or twice 56 days apart.

This table comes from immunoSEQ multiplex PCR, and its TCRdb copy is limited to in-frame clones, with some not included. Of around 300,000 clones in the sample, more than 85% were seen once. Trimming took off 5 bases at V and 1 base at J, with 12 bases between the two ends. The CDR3 is made up of 14 amino acids. Germline loops: CDR1 LGHDT, CDR2 YNNKEL (reference sequence). Treatment specified: around 19 received Ad26.COV2.S at low or high dose, single or two shots; 5 received placebo; per-sample allocation not given. Samples came from day 63 after the first vaccine or placebo injection. The clonotype comes from a person aged 18-60 years who received the Ad26.COV2.S COVID-19 vaccine or a placebo. The material sequenced was peripheral blood, taken in a trial of Ad26.COV2.S vaccine versus placebo. V gene TRBV3-1 (or the pseudogene TRBV3-2) combines with J gene TRBJ2-7; D is perhaps TRBD1 or TRBD2 (5 bases each). CDR3 sequence: CASSTGTGSYEQYF. CDR3 coding DNA: TGTGCCAGCAGCACCGGGACGGGATCCTACGAGCAGTACTTC.